A selection of T cell receptor beta chains follows, all from one sample in a study of blood T cell repertoires in COVID-19. Profiling relied on immunoSEQ multiplex PCR, and the TCRdb table lists in-frame clones only, not all of them. The table lists roughly 140,000 clones, 65% to 90% of them singletons, with about 9.4% in the top ten. Sequenced sample: peripheral blood. The receptor set was obtained from a man aged 60-69 years with active or convalescent COVID-19. Each CDR3 is given with its conserved first and last residue. Each record gives: D gene, V gene, J gene, clone size, CDR3 protein, CDR3 DNA. D genes are given only for firm matches. For some rows the clone size is stated as once, few or many, or as a class when expanded; others skip it.

>-|TRBV9|TRBJ2-7|-
CASSVGFLAASYEQYF
TGTGCCAGCAGCGTAGGTTTCCTAGCAGCTAGCTACGAGCAGTACTTC
>-|TRBV9|TRBJ2-2|-
CASSYRSSVNTGELFF
TGTGCCAGCAGCTATCGGTCTAGCGTTAACACCGGGGAGCTGTTTTTT
>-|TRBV12-3/TRBV12-4|TRBJ1-2|-
CASSLPRNGYTF
TGTGCCAGCAGCCTCCCCAGGAATGGCTACACCTTC
>-|TRBV6-5|TRBJ1-4|-
CASSYEQAVGGEKLFF
TGTGCCAGCAGTTACGAACAGGCGGTAGGGGGTGAAAAACTGTTTTTT
>-|TRBV3-1/TRBV3-2|TRBJ1-1|-
CASSQGPGRGYTEAFF
TGTGCCAGCAGCCAAGGTCCAGGCCGGGGGTACACTGAAGCTTTCTTT
>TRBD1|TRBV11-2|TRBJ1-1|-
CASSLESGGWAEAFF
TGTGCCAGCAGCTTAGAATCAGGGGGCTGGGCTGAAGCTTTCTTT
>TRBD1|TRBV2|TRBJ1-5|-
CASRTGSNQPQHF
TGTGCCAGCAGGACAGGGAGCAATCAGCCCCAGCATTTT
>-|TRBV19|TRBJ2-2|-
CAASALGTVNTGELFF
TGTGCCGCAAGTGCGCTGGGGACTGTAAACACCGGGGAGCTGTTTTTT
>TRBD1|TRBV2|TRBJ1-4|-
CASRRDRGEKLFF
TGTGCCAGCAGAAGGGACAGGGGCGAAAAACTGTTTTTT
>-|TRBV6-5|TRBJ2-3|-
CASSYSSGGRTDTQYF
TGTGCCAGCAGTTACTCGTCGGGCGGGCGCACAGATACGCAGTATTTT
>-|TRBV28|TRBJ1-1|few
CASSLPPWREAFF
TGTGCCAGCAGTTTACCCCCGTGGAGAGAAGCTTTCTTT
>TRBD2|TRBV5-1|TRBJ2-1|-
CASSSPKTSGTSGDNEQFF
TGCGCCAGCAGCTCCCCGAAAACCTCCGGGACTAGCGGCGACAATGAGCAGTTCTTC
>-|TRBV18|TRBJ1-4|-
CASSRPGEAQAEKLFF
TGTGCCAGCTCACGCCCCGGGGAGGCCCAGGCTGAAAAACTGTTTTTT
>TRBD2|TRBV5-4|TRBJ2-1|-
CASRAGTSGSYNEQFF
TGTGCCAGCAGGGCCGGGACTAGCGGCTCCTACAATGAGCAGTTCTTC
>TRBD1|TRBV30|TRBJ2-7|-
CAWSVGQGASEQYF
TGTGCCTGGAGTGTCGGACAGGGGGCCTCCGAGCAGTACTTC
>-|TRBV30|TRBJ1-1|-
CAWSPSGRLNTEAFF
TGTGCCTGGAGTCCCTCCGGGAGACTGAACACTGAAGCTTTCTTT
>TRBD1|TRBV4-3|TRBJ2-5|-
CASSHTGGRETQYF
TGCGCCAGCAGCCACACAGGGGGGAGAGAGACCCAGTACTTC
>-|TRBV19|TRBJ1-2|-
CASSPGQIYGYTF
TGTGCCAGTAGTCCGGGACAAATTTATGGCTACACCTTC
>TRBD1|TRBV7-6|TRBJ2-5|-
CASSYRGSPLKETQYF
TGTGCCAGCAGCTACAGGGGTTCCCCCTTGAAAGAGACCCAGTACTTC
>TRBD1|TRBV18|TRBJ1-6|-
CASSQNRGYNSPLHF
TGTGCCAGCTCACAAAACAGGGGCTATAATTCACCCCTCCACTTT
>-|TRBV3-1/TRBV3-2|TRBJ2-5|-
CASSQGSPTGETQYF
TGTGCCAGCAGCCAAGGGAGTCCGACCGGAGAGACCCAGTACTTC
>TRBD2|TRBV2|TRBJ2-7|once
CASWGGTVTYEQYF
TGTGCCAGCTGGGGGGGTACAGTGACCTACGAGCAGTACTTC
>-|TRBV5-1|TRBJ1-5|-
CASSLAGGSYQPQHF
TGCGCCAGCAGCTTGGCCGGGGGGAGTTATCAGCCCCAGCATTTT
>-|TRBV6-2/TRBV6-3|TRBJ1-3|-
CASSYPGVSGNTIYF
TGTGCCAGCAGTTATCCAGGGGTTTCAGGAAACACCATATATTTT
>TRBD1|TRBV9|TRBJ2-7|-
CASSSIGQGRDEQYF
TGTGCCAGCAGCTCCATTGGACAGGGGAGGGACGAGCAGTACTTC
>-|TRBV19|TRBJ1-5|-
CASSIGQNQPQHF
TGTGCCAGTAGTATAGGGCAGAATCAGCCCCAGCATTTT
>TRBD1|TRBV29-1|TRBJ1-5|-
CSVEETGKIGQPQHF
TGCAGCGTTGAAGAGACAGGGAAAATAGGTCAGCCCCAGCATTTT
>-|TRBV15|TRBJ1-4|few
CATSRAGQIEKLFF
TGTGCCACCAGCAGGGCTGGACAGATAGAAAAACTGTTTTTT
>-|TRBV7-2|TRBJ1-5|-
CASSPRNSNQPQHF
TGTGCCAGCAGCCCGCGTAATAGCAATCAGCCCCAGCATTTT
>TRBD2|TRBV18|TRBJ2-3|-
CASSPESSGRITDTQYF
TGTGCCAGCTCGCCGGAATCTAGCGGGAGGATCACAGATACGCAGTATTTT